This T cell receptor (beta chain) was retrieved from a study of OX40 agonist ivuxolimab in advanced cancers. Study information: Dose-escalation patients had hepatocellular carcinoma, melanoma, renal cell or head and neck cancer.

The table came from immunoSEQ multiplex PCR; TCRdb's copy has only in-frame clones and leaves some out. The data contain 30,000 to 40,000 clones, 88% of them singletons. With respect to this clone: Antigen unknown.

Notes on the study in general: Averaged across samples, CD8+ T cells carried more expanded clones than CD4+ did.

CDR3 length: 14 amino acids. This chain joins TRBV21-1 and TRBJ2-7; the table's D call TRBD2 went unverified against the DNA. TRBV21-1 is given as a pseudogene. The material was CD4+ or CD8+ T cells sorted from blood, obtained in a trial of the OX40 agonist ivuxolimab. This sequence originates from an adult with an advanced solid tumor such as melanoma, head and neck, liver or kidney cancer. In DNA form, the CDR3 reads TGTGCCAGCAGCACTAGCGGGAGGGCCTACGAGCAGTACTTC. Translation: CASSTSGRAYEQYF.